The rows below give T cell receptor beta chains drawn from one sample of a study of response to subunit inactivated influenza vaccine. TCRdb redid the calling of the RT-PCR reads with MiXCR, one entry per CDR3 protein. The data hold around 520,000 distinct CDR3 sequences, with roughly 25% observed a single time. The sample here was CD4+ T cells sorted from PBMCs, taken roughly 5 days after vaccination. The receptors shown here come from a man aged 50 or older who received an inactivated influenza vaccine. Each CDR3 is given with its conserved first and last residue. Fields, in order: J gene, D gene, CDR3 length, V gene, clone size, CDR3 DNA, CDR3 protein. A D gene is named only where the DNA matches it firmly. Where a row states a size, it is once, few, many or the class of an expanded clone; other rows omit it.

TRBJ1-2	TRBD1	13	TRBV7-9	few	TGTGCCAGCAGCCTGACAGGGGAAGATGGCTACACCTTC	CASSLTGEDGYTF
TRBJ2-7	NA	14	TRBV7-8	few	TGTGCCAGCAGCCAAAGCGGATTCTCCTACGAGCAGTACTTC	CASSQSGFSYEQYF
TRBJ2-3	TRBD1	15	TRBV5-4	NA	TGTGCCAGCAGCTTCAGGGGGCGCGACACAGATACGCAGTATTTT	CASSFRGRDTDTQYF
TRBJ2-1	NA	15	TRBV20-1	NA	TGCAGTGCTCCAGGTGGACGGGGTACCTACAATGAGCAGTTCTTC	CSAPGGRGTYNEQFF
TRBJ2-2	TRBD1	15	TRBV7-2	few	TGTGCCAGCAGATCCGGGACAGGGAGAACCGGGGAGCTGTTTTTT	CASRSGTGRTGELFF
TRBJ2-7	NA	16	TRBV20-1	NA	TGCAGTGCTAGAGATCTCCGCCAGCCAGACTCCTACGAGCAGTACTTC	CSARDLRQPDSYEQYF
TRBJ2-1	TRBD1	15	TRBV12-3/TRBV12-4	few	TGTGCCAGCAGATTAACCGGGACAGGGGCCGACGAGCAGTTCTTC	CASRLTGTGADEQFF
TRBJ2-2	NA	15	TRBV6-5	few	TGTGCCAGCAGTTACCGGGCTATAGGGACCGGGGAGCTGTTTTTT	CASSYRAIGTGELFF
TRBJ2-7	NA	13	TRBV10-3	few	TGTGCCATCAGGCGGACAGAGTTCTACGAGCAGTACTTC	CAIRRTEFYEQYF
TRBJ2-2	NA	18	TRBV15	NA	TGTGCCACCAGCAGAGATTCGTACCGGACAGAGAACACCGGGGAGCTGTTTTTT	CATSRDSYRTENTGELFF
TRBJ2-2	TRBD1	15	TRBV2	few	TGTGCCAGCAGCGGACAGGATGGTAGCACCGGGGAGCTGTTTTTT	CASSGQDGSTGELFF
TRBJ2-1	NA	14	TRBV7-9	NA	TGTGCCAGCAGCTTAGCGGCAATGACTTATGAGCAGTTCTTC	CASSLAAMTYEQFF
TRBJ2-5	NA	13	TRBV4-2	few	TGTGCCAGCAGCCAAAGCGTCGTGGAGACCCAGTACTTC	CASSQSVVETQYF
TRBJ2-4	NA	13	TRBV29-1	NA	TGCAGCGCAAAACAGGGCGGGAAAAACATTCAGTACTTC	CSAKQGGKNIQYF
TRBJ1-6	NA	16	TRBV4-1	NA	TGCGCCAGCAGCCGACTGGGCCCCTTCCAGCGGTCACCCCTCCACTTT	CASSRLGPFQRSPLHF
TRBJ2-1	TRBD2	13	TRBV2	NA	TGTGCCAGTGGACTAGCGGGCTTCAATGAGCAGTTCTTC	CASGLAGFNEQFF
TRBJ2-3	TRBD2	17	TRBV20-1	NA	TGCAGTGCTAGAAGGTGGTCTAGCGGGGTTAGCACAGATACGCAGTATTTT	CSARRWSSGVSTDTQYF
TRBJ2-2	TRBD2	17	TRBV20-1	NA	TGCAGTGCCCGAGGGCTAGCGGAAAATCAGAACACCGGGGAGCTGTTTTTT	CSARGLAENQNTGELFF
TRBJ2-3	TRBD1	17	TRBV24-1	NA	TGTGCCACCAGTGATGCTTGGACAGGGGGTCGCACAGATACGCAGTATTTT	CATSDAWTGGRTDTQYF
TRBJ2-1	NA	13	TRBV29-1	NA	TGCAGCGTTGAAGTATCGTCCAGAAATGAGCAGTTCTTC	CSVEVSSRNEQFF
TRBJ2-1	TRBD2	15	TRBV9	NA	TGTGCCAGCAGCGAGGGACTAGCGAAAAACAATGAGCAGTTCTTC	CASSEGLAKNNEQFF
TRBJ2-1	TRBD2	17	TRBV9	NA	TGTGCCAGCAGCGTAGGGACTAGTCCGTCCTTACACGATGAGCAGTTCTTC	CASSVGTSPSLHDEQFF
TRBJ2-7	TRBD1	14	TRBV10-3	NA	TGTGCCATCAGGAGGGGGGACAGGGGAGGCGAGCAGTACTTC	CAIRRGDRGGEQYF
TRBJ2-7	NA	13	TRBV6-2/TRBV6-3	few	TGTGCCAGCAGTTACTCGAGCCCCGCCGAGCAGTACTTC	CASSYSSPAEQYF
TRBJ1-1	NA	14	TRBV5-6	few	TGTGCCAGCAGCTTGGGCCAGCGGGGGACTGAAGCTTTCTTT	CASSLGQRGTEAFF
TRBJ1-6	NA	14	TRBV11-2	few	TGTGCCAGCAGCTTAGGAGGGTATCATTCACCCCTCCACTTT	CASSLGGYHSPLHF
TRBJ1-2	NA	13	TRBV20-1	NA	TGCAGTGCTAGGGCCAGCCAGATAAATGGCTACACCTTC	CSARASQINGYTF
TRBJ2-3	NA	22	TRBV28	NA	TGTGCCAGCAGTTTATCTCCCTGGTTCCAAGGTCCCGGGCCCTATAGCACAGATACGCAGTATTTT	CASSLSPWFQGPGPYSTDTQYF
TRBJ2-2	TRBD2	16	TRBV5-1	few	TGCGCCAGCAGCGGGACCGGGACTAGGTCAACCGGGGAGCTGTTTTTT	CASSGTGTRSTGELFF
TRBJ2-1	TRBD2	15	TRBV18	NA	TGTGCCAGCTCACCCGGGACTAGCGGGAGCAATGAGCAGTTCTTC	CASSPGTSGSNEQFF
TRBJ2-1	TRBD2	16	TRBV7-2	NA	TGTGCCAGCAGCTTAGCCGGGACTAGTGTTTGGAATGAGCAGTTCTTC	CASSLAGTSVWNEQFF
TRBJ2-7	NA	12	TRBV20-1	few	TGCAGTGCTATTCCGGGAACCTACGAGCAGTACTTC	CSAIPGTYEQYF
TRBJ2-7	NA	11	TRBV12-3/TRBV12-4	NA	TGTGCCAGCGCGTATTTGGGCGAGCAGTACTTC	CASAYLGEQYF